This TCR beta chain derives from a study of T cell responses to AZD1222 COVID-19 vaccine. A remark on this clone: The antigen is undetermined.

CDR1 and CDR2 from the germline V gene are LGHDT and YNNKEL (reference sequence). The CDR3 covers 17 residues. With 3 bases clipped from V and 2 bases from J, the junction kept 12 bases outside the gene matches. Using immunoSEQ multiplex PCR, the repertoire was profiled, and TCRdb retains in-frame clones only, with some absent. Among 180,000 or so clones listed, approximately 93% were seen once. Study-level results: A rise in Spike-specific TCR breadth and depth followed two AZD1222 doses.

This receptor was identified in an adult who received the AZD1222 COVID-19 vaccine. The source was peripheral blood, collected 28 days after the second AZD1222 dose. The chain recombines TRBV3-1 (or the pseudogene TRBV3-2) with TRBJ1-1, with 7 bases fitting TRBD1. CDR3 residues: CASSHSWGAGGNTEAFF. The DNA of the CDR3 is TGTGCCAGCAGCCATTCTTGGGGCGCAGGGGGAAACACTGAAGCTTTCTTT.